These 31 T cell receptor beta chains share one sample of origin, sequenced in a study of T cells in Graves' hyperthyroidism and ophthalmopathy. RNA transcripts were the template for amplifying TCR beta CDR3 regions. Initially, a first-round RT-PCR of the TCR CDR3 employed the HTBI primer set. MiXCR, run by TCRdb on the multiplex PCR reads, gives a single entry per CDR3 protein. The sample lists some 500,000 distinct CDR3 sequences; around 22% were seen once. The sample comprised blood. These receptors all come from a woman younger than 45 with Graves' ophthalmopathy.

This clonotype was seen at least ten times. The CDR3 sequence: CASSDGDYDYEQYF. The CDR3 coding sequence is TGTGCCAGCAGTGATGGGGACTACGACTACGAGCAGTACTTC. The V gene is TRBV6-1, the J gene TRBJ2-7; 7 nucleotides match TRBD2. Germline lookup yields CDR1 MNHNS and CDR2 SASEGT. The CDR3 is 14 amino acids. The ends lost 3 bases at V and 3 bases at J; junction bases unmatched: 5.

This chain uses TRBV12-3 or TRBV12-4 with TRBJ2-5; TRBD1 matches 7 bases. The V gene end was trimmed by 7 bases and the J gene end by 4 bases; junction bases not matched to a gene: 12. The CDR3 runs 15 residues. The CDR3 DNA reads as TGTGCCAGCACCTACTGGGCAGGGGGAGCAGAGACCCAGTACTTC. Protein product: CASTYWAGGAETQYF.

This clonotype was counted ten times or more. The chain combines TRBV6-5 with TRBJ1-1; possible D gene TRBD1, 6 bases. The germline V and J ends were trimmed by 0 bases and 3 bases, with 8 bases remaining between them. Germline lookup yields CDR1 MNHEY and CDR2 SVGAGI. The CDR3 is 14 amino acids. CDR3 protein: CASSYSPGDTEAFF. In DNA form, the CDR3 reads TGTGCCAGCAGTTACTCACCAGGGGACACTGAAGCTTTCTTT.

This clonotype was recorded many times. The rearrangement joins TRBV12-3 or TRBV12-4 to TRBJ1-6; no definite D call. The CDR3 length is 14 residues. Trimming took 3 bases from V and 15 from J, leaving 18 bases between them. This CDR3 reads CASSLGRTFLFLHF. The CDR3 nucleotides read TGTGCCAGCAGTTTGGGCAGGACCTTCTTGTTCCTCCACTTT.

In its sample, this clonotype was seen many times. V is TRBV6-5 and J is TRBJ1-5; D remains unclear. The V and J ends lost 1 base and 6 bases respectively, with 7 bases between them. Looked up from germline, CDR1 is MNHEY and CDR2 is SVGAGI. The CDR3 runs to 13 residues. Here the CDR3 reads CASSYLKSQPQHF. The CDR3, as DNA: TGTGCCAGCAGTTACTTGAAAAGTCAGCCCCAGCATTTT.

This clonotype was observed at least ten times. The chain employs TRBV5-1 and TRBJ1-2, with 8 positions matching TRBD1. The J segment lost 12 bases and the V segment lost 0 bases, leaving 4 bases of the junction unmatched. This CDR3 is 12 amino acids long. Germline CDR1 reads SGHRS; CDR2 reads YFSETQ. The CDR3 protein is CASSLGDRLHTF. The CDR3 DNA reads TGCGCCAGCAGCTTGGGGGACAGGCTTCACACCTTC.

This clonotype was detected many times. The chain combines TRBV28 with TRBJ1-5; D is unclear. The CDR3 runs to 13 residues. V dropped 2 bases and J dropped 9 bases, with 11 bases sitting between them. In germline, CDR1 is MDHEN, CDR2 SYDVKM. CDR3 sequence reads: CASSLGPGRPQHF. The CDR3 DNA follows: TGTGCCAGCAGTTTAGGGCCCGGGCGGCCCCAGCATTTT.

This clonotype has only a few counts. This chain uses TRBV9 with TRBJ2-3; the D gene could be TRBD1 or TRBD2 (6 bases each). This CDR3 region has 17 residues. The germline V gene has CDR1 SGDLS and CDR2 YYNGEE. Trimming took off 0 bases at V and 6 bases at J, with 20 bases between the two ends. CDR3 in DNA: TGTGCCAGCAGCGTAGCTTCCCCGGGGGCGCGACGGGATACGCAGTATTTT. Protein: CASSVASPGARRDTQYF.

The chain carries TRBV6-5 and TRBJ2-7; TRBD2 is a possible D gene (5 bases). Germline V CDR1 and CDR2: MNHEY, SVGAGI. The CDR3 totals 14 residues. With 2 bases removed from V and 3 bases from J, the gap between germline ends came to 11 bases. CDR3 sequence (DNA): TGTGCCAGCAGTTACGGACTGGAGAGCTACGAGCAGTACTTC. This codes for CASSYGLESYEQYF.

The J gene is TRBJ1-1, the V gene TRBV27, with D possibly TRBD1 on 5 matching bases. CDR1 and CDR2 from the germline V gene are MNHEY and SMNVEV (reference sequence). V was cut by 7 bases and J by 1 base, with 13 bases left in between. CDR3 length equals 14 residues. CDR3: CASNKKGWNTEAFF. The CDR3 DNA reads TGTGCCAGCAACAAGAAGGGGTGGAACACTGAAGCTTTCTTT.

This clonotype has ten or more counts. The chain couples TRBV27 to TRBJ2-7; D is ambiguous. Germline CDR1 reads MNHEY; CDR2 reads SMNVEV (reference sequence). V dropped 2 bases and J dropped 3 bases, with 11 bases sitting between them. The CDR3 is made up of 14 amino acids. In DNA form, the CDR3 reads TGTGCCAGCAGTTTAGGCGTCGCCGGCTACGAGCAGTACTTC. This sequence encodes CASSLGVAGYEQYF.

This clonotype was picked up many times. V and J are TRBV6-2 or TRBV6-3 and TRBJ2-7; weak D call: TRBD2 (6 bases). CDR3 size: 17 residues. The V gene lost 3 bases and the J gene lost 4 bases, with 22 bases spanning the gap. The germline V gene encodes CDR1 MNHEY and CDR2 SVGEGT. CDR3 sequence: CASSYLPMTAGMYEQYF. CDR3 bases: TGTGCCAGCAGTTATTTGCCTATGACAGCGGGCATGTACGAGCAGTACTTC.

In its sample, this clonotype was seen many times. The chain joins TRBV5-5 to TRBJ1-1; D is possibly TRBD1 (5 bases). CDR1 and CDR2 from the germline V gene are SGHKS and YYEKEE (reference sequence). Trimming removed 0 bases at V and 0 bases at J, with 12 bases between. This CDR3 contains 16 residues. The CDR3 region is CASSLVRQNMNTEAFF. DNA for the CDR3: TGTGCCAGCAGCTTGGTGAGACAGAACATGAACACTGAAGCTTTCTTT.

About this clonotype: As the CDR3 is not closed by the conserved phenylalanine or tryptophan, this likely results from a read error. Because the CDR3's place on the DNA is in doubt, the DNA is left out and the CDR3 is given as listed by TCRdb. The chain carries TRBV12-3 or TRBV12-4 and TRBJ1-1. From its first to its last residue, the CDR3 has 13 amino acids. The CDR3 reads CASSLGYETEACL.

Comments on this clonotype: Since a much larger clone is just one base distant, this may be a read error. The gene calls are TRBV5-1 and TRBJ2-6, with no clear D. The length of the CDR3 is 15 residues. Germline CDR1 and CDR2: SGHRS and YFSETQ. The CDR3 bases are TGCGCCAGCACACAGACCCTCTCTGGGCCCAACGTCCTGACTTTC. Translated, it gives CASTQTLSGPNVLTF.

The chain couples TRBV7-3 to TRBJ2-2; a possible D gene is TRBD2 (5 bases). Deletions cut 4 bases from V and 6 bases from J, with 15 bases between. This CDR3 comprises 15 residues. Germline CDR1 and CDR2: SGHTA and FQGTGA. The CDR3 coding sequence is TGTGCCAGCAGCTCCACCGAGGGTTTCCCCGGGGAGCTGTTTTTT. Protein product: CASSSTEGFPGELFF.

Note on this clonotype: This may come from a read error, since a much larger clone is one base off. V is TRBV9 and J is TRBJ2-2; no firm D call. Trimming cost V 1 base and J 0 bases, with 7 bases left between them. CDR1 and CDR2 from the germline V gene are SGDLS and YYNGEE. The CDR3 extends over 15 amino acids. The CDR3 loop is CASSVYPPNTGELFF. In DNA, the CDR3 is TGTGCCAGCAGCGTATACCCCCCGAACACCGGGGAGCTGTTTTTT.

This clonotype appeared many times. The rearrangement uses TRBV12-3 or TRBV12-4 and TRBJ2-7, with TRBD2 matching 11 bases. CDR3 length equals 17 residues. Germline trimming cut 0 bases from V and 2 bases from J; bases unmatched to any gene: 6. The CDR3 sequence: CASSLALTSGGPYEQYF. The CDR3 DNA sequence: TGTGCCAGCAGTTTAGCGCTAACTAGCGGGGGTCCCTACGAGCAGTACTTC.

This clonotype was seen many times. The rearrangement joins TRBV20-1 to TRBJ2-2, with 8 positions matching TRBD2. The J segment lost 7 bases and the V segment lost 3 bases, leaving 7 bases of the junction unmatched. The CDR3 extends over 14 amino acids. Germline lookup yields CDR1 DFQATT and CDR2 SNEGSKA (reference sequence). The DNA of the CDR3 is TGCAGTGCTAGCGGGGGGGCGGGAAACGGGGAGCTGTTTTTT. Encoded protein: CSASGGAGNGELFF.

This clonotype appeared many times. The gene calls are TRBV28 and TRBJ1-2; tentatively, D is TRBD1 (5 bases). The CDR3 loop spans 16 amino acids. Looked up from germline, CDR1 is MDHEN and CDR2 is SYDVKM. Trimming left V 4 bases short and J 1 base short, with 16 bases between. The CDR3 region is CASSSSGLPGNYGYTF. The CDR3 DNA follows: TGTGCCAGCAGTTCCTCAGGGTTACCTGGTAACTATGGCTACACCTTC.

This clonotype has at least ten counts. This chain connects TRBV20-1 to TRBJ2-7; a weak D match, TRBD2 (7 bases). Trimming stripped 3 bases from V and 4 bases from J, with 25 bases between. This CDR3 contains 17 residues. CDR1 and CDR2 (germline): DFQATT, SNEGSKA (reference sequence). The CDR3 DNA reads as TGCAGTGCTAGGGTTGGCAAGGGGGGGGCGTCCGTGTACGAGCAGTACTTC. Translated, it gives CSARVGKGGASVYEQYF.

This clonotype was found a few times. The chain joins TRBV6-2 or TRBV6-3 to TRBJ1-2, with D tentatively TRBD1 (5 bases). Germline assignment: CDR1 MNHEY and CDR2 SVGEGT. V lost 6 bases, J lost 5 bases, and 28 bases lay in between. The CDR3 totals 18 residues. The CDR3 sequence is CASRLSRDLPSEGYGYTF. Written as DNA, the CDR3 is TGTGCCAGCAGACTTTCCCGGGACCTGCCATCGGAAGGGTATGGCTACACCTTC.

The sample holds many counts of this clonotype. The V and J genes are TRBV6-4 and TRBJ2-6; D not resolved. V lost 5 bases, J lost 0 bases, and 14 bases lay in between. The CDR3 has 17 residues. Per germline, CDR1 MRHNA and CDR2 SNTAGT. CDR3 region: CASSTRFSRSGANVLTF. CDR3 bases: TGTGCCAGCAGTACTCGATTCAGTCGCTCTGGGGCCAACGTCCTGACTTTC.

This clonotype has a count of ten or more. The chain combines TRBV6-1 with TRBJ2-5; 7 bases are shared with TRBD2. The ends lost 1 base at V and 7 bases at J; junction bases unmatched: 3. CDR1 and CDR2 (germline): MNHNS, SASEGT. There are 13 residues in the CDR3. The CDR3 sequence: CASSEVWGGTQYF. CDR3 sequence (DNA): TGTGCCAGCAGTGAAGTATGGGGGGGGACCCAGTACTTC.

The CDR3 spells CAARASSSYEQYF. CDR3 DNA sequence: TGTGCCGCTCGGGCCTCGAGCTCCTACGAGCAGTACTTC. The chain carries TRBV6-2 or TRBV6-3 and TRBJ2-7; D call uncertain. Trimming stripped 11 bases from V and 0 bases from J, with 14 bases between. Germline V CDR1 and CDR2: MNHEY, SVGEGT. The CDR3 runs to 13 residues.

This clonotype has a handful of counts. The chain employs TRBV28 and TRBJ1-5; 8 bases align to TRBD1. With 7 bases clipped from V and 3 bases from J, the junction kept 8 bases outside the gene matches. Germline CDR1 is MDHEN and CDR2 is SYDVKM. This CDR3 has 15 amino acids. CDR3 in amino acids: CASIPRDRTNQPQHF. The CDR3 nucleotides read TGTGCCAGCATACCACGGGACAGGACCAATCAGCCCCAGCATTTT.

This clonotype was seen a single time. V usage is TRBV20-1 and J usage is TRBJ2-7; 8 nucleotides match TRBD1. The germline CDR1 and CDR2 sequences are DFQATT and SNEGSKA (reference sequence). V gave up 5 bases and J gave up 2 bases; unmatched junction bases: 17. There are 17 residues in the CDR3. DNA of the CDR3: TGCAGTGCTCGTCTAACAGGGGGGCGCAAACTTACCTACGAGCAGTACTTC. Amino acids: CSARLTGGRKLTYEQYF.

The gene calls are TRBV27 and TRBJ1-5; D is perhaps TRBD1 (5 bases). This CDR3 is built from 17 residues. From germline, CDR1 is MNHEY and CDR2 SMNVEV (reference sequence). Trimming removed 2 bases from V and 0 bases from J, with 14 bases in between. The CDR3 protein is CASSLRQIFYSNQPQHF. CDR3 nucleotides: TGTGCCAGCAGTTTACGACAGATCTTTTATAGCAATCAGCCCCAGCATTTT.

In this sample, this clonotype turned up many times. V gene TRBV6-2 or TRBV6-3 combines with J gene TRBJ2-1; TRBD2 matches 12 bases. Germline V gene data show CDR1 as MNHEY and CDR2 as SVGEGT. The CDR3 consists of 16 residues. J lost 5 bases, V lost 9 bases, and 11 bases had no gene match. The CDR3 nucleotides are TGTGCCAGTAACCGACTAGCGGGGGACTACCACAATGAGCAGTTCTTC. Translation gives CASNRLAGDYHNEQFF.

This clonotype occurred many times. The V gene is TRBV6-1, the J gene TRBJ1-5, with TRBD1 as a possible D gene (6 bases). Germline CDR1 is MNHNS and CDR2 is SASEGT. This CDR3 contains 16 residues. V gave up 6 bases and J gave up 1 base, with 16 bases separating them. The DNA of the CDR3 is TGTGCCAGCAGCCCAACAGGGAGAGGGAGCAATCAGCCCCAGCATTTT. Its protein product is CASSPTGRGSNQPQHF.

Only a few counts were recorded for this clonotype. V gene TRBV7-2 combines with J gene TRBJ2-5, with D possibly TRBD2 on 6 matching bases. The CDR3 has 14 amino acids. Germline CDR1 SGHTA, CDR2 FQGNSA. The germline V and J ends were trimmed by 5 bases and 2 bases, with 12 bases remaining between them. CDR3 region: CASSPHGTQETQYF. The CDR3 bases are TGTGCCAGCAGCCCTCATGGGACTCAAGAGACCCAGTACTTC.